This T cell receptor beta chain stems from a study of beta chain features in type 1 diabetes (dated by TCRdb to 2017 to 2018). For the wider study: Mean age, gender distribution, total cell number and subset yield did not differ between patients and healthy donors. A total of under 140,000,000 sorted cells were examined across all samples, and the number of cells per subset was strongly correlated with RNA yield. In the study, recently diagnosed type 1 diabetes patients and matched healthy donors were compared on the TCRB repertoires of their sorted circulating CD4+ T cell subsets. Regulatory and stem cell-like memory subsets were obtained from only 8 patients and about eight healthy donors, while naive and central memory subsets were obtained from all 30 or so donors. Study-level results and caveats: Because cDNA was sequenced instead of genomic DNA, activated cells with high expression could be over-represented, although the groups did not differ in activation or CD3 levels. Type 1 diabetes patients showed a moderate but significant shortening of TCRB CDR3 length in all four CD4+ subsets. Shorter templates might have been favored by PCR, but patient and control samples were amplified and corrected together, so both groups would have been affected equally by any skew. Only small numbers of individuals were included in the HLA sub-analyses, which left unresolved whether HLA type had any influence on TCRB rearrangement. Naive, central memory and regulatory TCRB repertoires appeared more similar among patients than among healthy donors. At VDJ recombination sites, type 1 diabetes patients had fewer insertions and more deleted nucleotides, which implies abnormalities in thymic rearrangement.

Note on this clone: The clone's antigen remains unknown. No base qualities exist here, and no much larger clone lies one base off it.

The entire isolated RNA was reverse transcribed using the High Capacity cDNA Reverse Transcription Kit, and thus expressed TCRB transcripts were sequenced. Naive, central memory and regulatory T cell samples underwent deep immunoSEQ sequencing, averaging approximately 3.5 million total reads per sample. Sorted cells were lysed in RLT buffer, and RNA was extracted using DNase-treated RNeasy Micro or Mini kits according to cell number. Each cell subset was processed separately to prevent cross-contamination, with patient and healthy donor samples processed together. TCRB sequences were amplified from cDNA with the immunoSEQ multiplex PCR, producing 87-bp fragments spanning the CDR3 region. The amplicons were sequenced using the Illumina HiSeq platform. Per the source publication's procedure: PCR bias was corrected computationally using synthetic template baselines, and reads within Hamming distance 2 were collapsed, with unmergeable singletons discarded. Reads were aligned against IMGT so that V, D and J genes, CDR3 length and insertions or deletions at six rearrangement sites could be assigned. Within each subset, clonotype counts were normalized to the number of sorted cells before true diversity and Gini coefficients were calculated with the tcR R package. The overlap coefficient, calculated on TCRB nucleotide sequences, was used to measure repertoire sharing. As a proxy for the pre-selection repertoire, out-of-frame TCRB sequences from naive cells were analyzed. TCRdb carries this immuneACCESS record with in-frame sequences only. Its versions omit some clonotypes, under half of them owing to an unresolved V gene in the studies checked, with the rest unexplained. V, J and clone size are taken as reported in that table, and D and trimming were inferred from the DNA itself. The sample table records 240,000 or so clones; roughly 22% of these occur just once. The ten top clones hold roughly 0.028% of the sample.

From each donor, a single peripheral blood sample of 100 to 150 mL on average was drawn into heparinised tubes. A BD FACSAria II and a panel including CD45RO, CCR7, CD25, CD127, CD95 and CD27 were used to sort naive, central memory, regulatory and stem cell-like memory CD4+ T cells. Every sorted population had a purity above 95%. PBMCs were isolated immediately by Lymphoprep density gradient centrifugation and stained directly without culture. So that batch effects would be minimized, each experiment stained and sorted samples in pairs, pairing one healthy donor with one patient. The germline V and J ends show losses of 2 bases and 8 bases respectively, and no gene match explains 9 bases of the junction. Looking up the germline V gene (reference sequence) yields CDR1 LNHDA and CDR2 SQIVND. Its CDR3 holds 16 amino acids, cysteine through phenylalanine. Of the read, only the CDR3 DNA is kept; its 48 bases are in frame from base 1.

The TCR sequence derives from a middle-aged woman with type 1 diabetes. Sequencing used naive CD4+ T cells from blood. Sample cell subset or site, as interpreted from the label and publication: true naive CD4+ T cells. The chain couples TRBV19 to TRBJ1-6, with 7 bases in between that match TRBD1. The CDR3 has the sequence CASSIIQQGPYSPLHF. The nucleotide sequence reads TGTGCCAGTAGTATAATCCAACAGGGGCCGTATTCACCCCTCCACTTT.